There are a few counts of the clone carrying this T cell receptor (beta chain). Its target is unknown. This PCR relied on a set of 60 Vbeta primers and 13 Jbeta primers. Under the authors' procedure: Unique TCR beta chains numbered 80 million to 95 million in a later analysis, with roughly 10 million shared. The table came from immunoSEQ multiplex PCR; TCRdb's copy has only in-frame clones and leaves some out. That table is the source of V, J and clone size, and D and trimming were worked out from the DNA. The sample yields roughly 120,000 clones, approximately 76% seen once. The entry originates in a study of cytomegalovirus exposure and HLA in healthy donors. Overall study findings and caveats: CMV serostatus was the sole immune exposure data available.

CDR1 and CDR2 from the germline V gene are SGHTS and YDEGEE. The ends lost 10 bases at V and 3 bases at J; junction bases unmatched: 10. There are 13 residues in the CDR3. Source material: PBMCs. The V gene is TRBV5-8, the J gene TRBJ2-7, with 7 bases lining up with TRBD1. The sequence derives from a woman aged 45 to 65 in good health and CMV-seropositive. CDR3 sequence reads: CALGQTGNYEQYF. The DNA of the CDR3 is TGTGCCCTGGGACAGACAGGCAACTACGAGCAGTACTTC.